This T cell receptor (beta chain) was retrieved from a study of T cells in tumors after PD-1 blockade. In the study overall: Patients had no prior checkpoint blockade, systemic immunosuppressants, or anti-cancer therapy within 4 weeks. Some patients also took daily vismodegib 150 mg during anti-PD-1 treatment. Blood samples averaged around 110,000 templates (range about 21,000-257,772) and 35,000 to 40,000 unique clonotypes.

Looked up from germline, CDR1 is ENHRY and CDR2 is SYGVKD. The CDR3 is 15 amino acids. J was trimmed by 3 bases and V by 4 bases; bases with no gene match: 7. Only one count was recorded for this clone. Its matching antigen is unknown. Profiling relied on immunoSEQ multiplex PCR, and the TCRdb table lists in-frame clones only, not all of them. The data hold 60,000 or so clones, with about 82% observed a single time. Study results and limitations: Peripheral recruitment is suggested, as some novel exhausted tumor clones were in pre-treatment blood.

The sequenced sample was PBMCs, obtained before anti-PD-1 treatment. V gene TRBV10-3 combines with J gene TRBJ2-3; 7 nucleotides align to TRBD2. This TCR was sampled from a human donor with basal cell carcinoma. CDR3: CAISGRGGGTDTQYF. For the CDR3, the DNA is TGTGCCATCAGTGGACGCGGGGGTGGGACAGATACGCAGTATTTT.